This TCR beta chain stems from a study of naive and memory T cell subsets (dated by TCRdb to about 2017). Turning to the overall study: Sorted naive and memory T cell subsets from peripheral blood were analyzed in the study using a UMI-based, open-source pipeline for TCR alpha and beta sequencing. IgG serology results and the functional CMV T cell responses were in complete agreement. RNA was DNase-treated and reverse transcribed with TCR constant-region primers, mostly using SuperScript III.

Comment on this clonotype: No cognate antigen has been identified for it. No base qualities exist here, and no much larger clone lies one base off it.

The CDR3 numbers 18 residues from cysteine through phenylalanine. CDR3 DNA only is kept here, 54 bases in frame from base 1. The trim is 7 bases for V and 1 base for J, with a gap of 20 bases between the germline ends. CDR1 and CDR2 are drawn from the germline V gene: SNHLY, FYNNEI. From the second PCR step onward, the TCR alpha chain libraries and the TCR beta chain libraries were amplified separately. To determine each donor's CMV status, fresh PBMCs were stimulated overnight with CMV viral lysate, and IFNgamma production from CD4+ T cells was then assessed. CD4 T cells were positively selected with Miltenyi beads, followed by positive selection of CD8 T cells from the CD4-negative fraction. Cells stained for CD3, CD4, CD8, CD45RA, CD27 and a live/dead dye were sorted on a BD Aria II into four subsets by CD45RA and CD27. A few healthy volunteers provided blood, and each donor's sample was split into CD4 and CD8 T cells and then further divided into four differentiation subsets. Roughly 110 ml of peripheral blood was collected from each donor, and PBMC were isolated by Ficoll-Paque PLUS density-gradient centrifugation. Sorted cells were lysed in RLT buffer, after which RNA was extracted using a Qiagen RNeasy kit and stored at -80 degrees C.

The study at large found these results: In both CD4 and CD8 cells, going from naive through CM, EM and EMRA, the Gini index went up while Shannon and inverse Simpson diversity went down. A few larger clonotypes were present in naive repertoires, particularly the CD8 repertoires, and these clonotypes were possibly memory cells re-expressing CD45RA. RNA-based TCR counts may be affected by expression changes linked to T cell activation and differentiation. Clonotypes were defined as single alpha or beta chain sequences, not paired alpha/beta receptors. Following error correction, more than 95% of naive TCR sequences occurred only once, which made naive abundance distributions much steeper than those of memory subsets. The repertoire findings for the naive and memory subsets could not be validated against a ground truth because none was available. TCR abundance followed a power law whose exponent differed between naive and memory subsets but was consistent across the three individuals.

Libraries were prepared through UMI-ligation and nested PCR. To cover both TRBC1 and TRBC2, the beta constant-region primer consisted of an equimolar mix of two oligonucleotides. Four rounds of PCR were used to amplify ligated cDNA, with nested alpha and beta constant-region primers being used together with the SP2 primer. A single-stranded oligonucleotide carrying the SP2 primer and a 12-nucleotide UMI was ligated to the 3' end of the cDNA by T4 RNA ligase 1. The ligation reaction was kept at 16 degrees C for roughly 19-24 hours. To avoid over-amplification, PCR2 was usually performed as a SYBR Green qPCR and halted once a predetermined threshold was reached. Agencourt AMPure XP magnetic beads were used for all purifications after the first. Library amounts were measured by Qubit and library quality was assessed on a TapeStation, where the main peak was expected at around 650 bp. Sequencing of the pooled libraries was done on an Illumina MiSeq using v2 2x251 paired-end kits, which typically yielded roughly 0.95-2.1 million reads per sample. Each sample's library went into the pool at 4 to 4.5 nM, and about 4.5-8% PhiX was added to help with cluster recognition. The original pipeline was this. FASTQ reads processed by Demultiplexor were assigned V and J genes by Decombinator through tag matching that tolerated a single base-pair mismatch. UMIs were used by Collapsinator to correct both sequencing errors and frequency errors arising from PCR heterogeneity. CDR3Translator translated TCRs and extracted CDR3s from the conserved cysteine to the FGXG phenylalanine, flagging non-productive sequences. Gini, Shannon entropy and inverse Simpson indices were calculated on repertoires that had been subsampled to equal numbers of UMI-defined TCRs. Within the linear range, a power law was fitted by maximum likelihood to the distributions of clonotype abundance. When run on a single naive CD8 sample, MIGEC and the pipeline yielded similar UMI counts, similar unique TCR numbers and similar clonal distributions. One analysis removed from the naive repertoire any naive TCRs that were also found in any memory subset from the same donor. The repertoires were searched for 6,000 to 9,500 CMV-associated CDR3 sequences that had been compiled from VDJdb and a published dataset. The public reads were reanalyzed by TCRdb: fastp trimming at Q25, MiXCR alignment, in-frame beta chains only. Every CDR3 protein is listed once, alongside the most common genes and DNA of its rows. TCRdb assigned the V and J calls; the authors' analysis was not used. Recorded for this sample are roughly 150,000 distinct CDR3 sequences; approximately 18% of them occurred a single time. Jointly, the top ten make up 0.6% to 0.7% of the sample.

Source material: naive CD8+ T cells from blood. The cell subset or site label of this sample denotes: naive T cells, CD45RA high CD27+. The TCR was taken from a human donor in good health. The V and J genes are TRBV2 and TRBJ2-6, with the D gene tentatively TRBD1 or TRBD2, based on 6 matching bases in each. Here the CDR3 is given as CASIRWGADLSGANVLTF. The nucleotide sequence is given as TGTGCCAGCATCCGATGGGGGGCGGATTTGTCTGGGGCCAACGTCCTGACTTTC.